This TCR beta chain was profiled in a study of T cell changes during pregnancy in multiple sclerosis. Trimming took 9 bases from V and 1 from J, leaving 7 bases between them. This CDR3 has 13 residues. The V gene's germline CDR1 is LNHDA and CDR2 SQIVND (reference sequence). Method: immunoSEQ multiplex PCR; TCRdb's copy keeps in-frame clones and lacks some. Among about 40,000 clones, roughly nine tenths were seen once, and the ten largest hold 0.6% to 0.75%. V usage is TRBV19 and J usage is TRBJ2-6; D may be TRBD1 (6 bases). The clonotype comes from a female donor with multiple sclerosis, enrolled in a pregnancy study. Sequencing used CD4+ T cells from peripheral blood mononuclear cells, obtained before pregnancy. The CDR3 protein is CASGQSGANVLTF. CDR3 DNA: TGTGCCAGCGGACAGTCTGGGGCCAACGTCCTGACTTTC.